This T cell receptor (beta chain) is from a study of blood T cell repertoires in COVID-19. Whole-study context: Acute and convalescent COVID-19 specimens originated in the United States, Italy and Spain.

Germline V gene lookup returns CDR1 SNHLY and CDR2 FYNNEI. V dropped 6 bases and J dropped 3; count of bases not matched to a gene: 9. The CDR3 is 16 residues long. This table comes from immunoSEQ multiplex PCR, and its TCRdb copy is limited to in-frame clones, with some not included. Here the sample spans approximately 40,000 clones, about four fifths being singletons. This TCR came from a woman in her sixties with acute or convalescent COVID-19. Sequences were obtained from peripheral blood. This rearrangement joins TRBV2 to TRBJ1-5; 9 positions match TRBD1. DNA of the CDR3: TGTGCCAGCAGGGAACAGGGGGCTGGTCTCAATCAGCCCCAGCATTTT. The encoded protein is CASREQGAGLNQPQHF.